Below, 2 T cell receptor beta chains from the same sample are listed, as sequenced in a study of cytomegalovirus exposure and HLA in healthy donors. The PCR was carried out with 60 Vbeta primers and 13 Jbeta primers. TCRdb's table, derived via immunoSEQ multiplex PCR, lists solely in-frame clones and lacks some. The sample carries about 150,000 clones, approximately 80% recorded once. The sequencing input was PBMCs. These receptors were collected from a young man in good health and CMV-seropositive.

This clone was found once. The rearrangement uses TRBV19 and TRBJ2-5; D might be TRBD1 (5 bases). The V gene's germline CDR1 is LNHDA and CDR2 SQIVND (reference sequence). V was trimmed by 3 bases and J by 4 bases, leaving 9 bases between them. CDR3 length equals 13 residues. In DNA form, the CDR3 reads TGTGCCAGTAGTATTCAGGGATCAGAGACCCAGTACTTC. Translating gives CASSIQGSETQYF. Full variable domain (outside the CDR3, taken from reference TRBV19 and TRBJ2-5): DGGITQSPKYLFRKEGQNVTLSCEQNLNHDAMYWYRQDPGQGLRLIYYSQIVNDFQKGDIAEGYSVSREKKESFPLTVTSAQKNPTAFYLCASSIQGSETQYFGPGTRLLVL.

This sequence joins TRBV5-1 and TRBJ2-7; 7 nucleotides line up with TRBD2. The CDR3 sequence is 16 residues long. Trimming took 0 bases from V and 3 from J; bases not matched to a gene: 9. The germline CDR1 and CDR2 sequences are SGHRS and YFSETQ. The DNA for the CDR3 is TGCGCCAGCAGCTTGGCCGGATCGGGAGGAGTCTACGAGCAGTACTTC. It is translated as CASSLAGSGGVYEQYF.